This T cell receptor (beta chain) appears in the sequencing data of a study of OX40 agonist ivuxolimab in advanced cancers. Turning to the study itself: Patients' therapy was ivuxolimab, an antibody that acts as an agonist of OX40 (CD134). Overall study results and limits: Clones of CD4+ and CD8+ blood T cells grew by week 6 at doses of 0.1 to 3.0 mg/kg.

Points on this clone: The antigen remains undetermined.

Trimming shortened V by 8 bases and J by 3 bases, and 17 bases separated the two germline ends. This CDR3 has 15 amino acids. Germline V gene sequence: CDR1 KGHSH, CDR2 LQKENI. The protocol was immunoSEQ multiplex PCR, while the TCRdb copy is restricted to in-frame clones and leaves out a portion. Of around 72,000 clones listed, roughly 89% are singletons. This sequence was found in an adult with an advanced solid tumor such as melanoma, head and neck, liver or kidney cancer. The chain joins TRBV18 to TRBJ1-5; D call uncertain. Sequenced material: CD4+ or CD8+ T cells sorted from blood, taken in a trial of the OX40 agonist ivuxolimab. CDR3 residues: CASTPNGGYNQPQHF. The DNA of the CDR3 is TGTGCCAGCACGCCCAACGGTGGGTACAATCAGCCCCAGCATTTT. The complete variable domain, with remaining parts taken from reference TRBV18 and TRBJ1-5, reads NAGVMQNPRHLVRRRGQEARLRCSPMKGHSHVYWYRQLPEEGLKFMVYLQKENIIDESGMPKERFSAEFPKEGPSILRIQQVVRGDSAAYFCASTPNGGYNQPQHFGDGTRLSIL.